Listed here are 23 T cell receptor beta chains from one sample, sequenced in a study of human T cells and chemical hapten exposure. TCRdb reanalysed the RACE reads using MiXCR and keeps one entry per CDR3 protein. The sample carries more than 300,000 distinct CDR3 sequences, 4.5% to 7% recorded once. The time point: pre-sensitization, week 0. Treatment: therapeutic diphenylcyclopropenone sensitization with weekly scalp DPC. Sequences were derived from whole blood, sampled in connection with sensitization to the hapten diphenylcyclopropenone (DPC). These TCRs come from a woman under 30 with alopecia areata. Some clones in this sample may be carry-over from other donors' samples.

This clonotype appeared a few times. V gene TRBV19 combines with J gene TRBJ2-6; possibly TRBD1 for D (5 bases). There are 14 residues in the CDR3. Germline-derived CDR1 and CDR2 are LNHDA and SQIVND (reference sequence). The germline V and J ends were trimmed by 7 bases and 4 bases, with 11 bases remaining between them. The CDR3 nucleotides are TGTGCCAGTATTGCAGGGCTGGGGGCCAACGTCCTGACTTTC. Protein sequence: CASIAGLGANVLTF.

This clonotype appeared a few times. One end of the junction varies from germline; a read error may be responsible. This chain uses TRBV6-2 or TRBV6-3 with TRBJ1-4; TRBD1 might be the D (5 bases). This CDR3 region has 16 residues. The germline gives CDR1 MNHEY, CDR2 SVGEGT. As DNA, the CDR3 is TGTGCCAGCAGCTACTACGGGGCGACAACTAATGAAAAACTGTTTTTT. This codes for CASSYYGATTNEKLFF.

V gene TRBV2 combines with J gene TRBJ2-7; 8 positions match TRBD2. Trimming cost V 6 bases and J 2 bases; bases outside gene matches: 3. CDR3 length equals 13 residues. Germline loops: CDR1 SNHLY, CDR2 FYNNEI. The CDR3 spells CASREGLAYEQYF. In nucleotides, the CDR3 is TGTGCCAGCAGGGAGGGACTAGCCTACGAGCAGTACTTC. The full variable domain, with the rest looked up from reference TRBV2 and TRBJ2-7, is EPEVTQTPSHQVTQMGQEVILRCVPISNHLYFYWYRQILGQKVEFLVSFYNNEISEKSEIFDDQFSVERPDGSNFTLKIRSTKLEDSAMYFCASREGLAYEQYFGPGTRLTVT.

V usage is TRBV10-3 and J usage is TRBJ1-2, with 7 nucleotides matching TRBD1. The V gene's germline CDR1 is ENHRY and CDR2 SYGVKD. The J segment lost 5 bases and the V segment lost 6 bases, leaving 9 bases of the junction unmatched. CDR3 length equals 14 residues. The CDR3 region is CAISRQGYLYGYTF. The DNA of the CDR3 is TGTGCCATCAGCCGACAGGGTTACTTGTATGGCTACACCTTC.

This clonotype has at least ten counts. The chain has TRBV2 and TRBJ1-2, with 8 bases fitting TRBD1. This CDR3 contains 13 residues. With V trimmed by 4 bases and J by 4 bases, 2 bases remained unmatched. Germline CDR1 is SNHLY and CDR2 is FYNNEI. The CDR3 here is CASSGGQGYGYTF. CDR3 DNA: TGTGCCAGCAGTGGAGGACAGGGCTATGGCTACACCTTC.

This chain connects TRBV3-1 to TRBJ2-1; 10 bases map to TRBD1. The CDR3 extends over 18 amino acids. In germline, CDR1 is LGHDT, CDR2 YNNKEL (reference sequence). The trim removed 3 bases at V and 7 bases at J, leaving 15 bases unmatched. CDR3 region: CASSQDLIGTGAQNEQFF. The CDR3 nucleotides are TGTGCCAGCAGCCAGGACCTTATTGGGACAGGGGCGCAGAATGAGCAGTTCTTC.

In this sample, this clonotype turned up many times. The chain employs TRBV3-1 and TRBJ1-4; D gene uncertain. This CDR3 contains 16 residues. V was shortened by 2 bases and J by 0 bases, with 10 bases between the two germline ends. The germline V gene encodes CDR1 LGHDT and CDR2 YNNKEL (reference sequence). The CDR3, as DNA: TGTGCCAGCAGCCAATTTTTGGTTGCAACTAATGAAAAACTGTTTTTT. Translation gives CASSQFLVATNEKLFF.

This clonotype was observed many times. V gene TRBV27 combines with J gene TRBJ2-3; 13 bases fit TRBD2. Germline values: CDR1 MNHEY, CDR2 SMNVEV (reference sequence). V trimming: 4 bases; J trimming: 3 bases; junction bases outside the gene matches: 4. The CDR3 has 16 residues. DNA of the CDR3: TGTGCCAGCAGTTGGGAGACTAGCGGGAGGACAGATACGCAGTATTTT. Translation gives CASSWETSGRTDTQYF.

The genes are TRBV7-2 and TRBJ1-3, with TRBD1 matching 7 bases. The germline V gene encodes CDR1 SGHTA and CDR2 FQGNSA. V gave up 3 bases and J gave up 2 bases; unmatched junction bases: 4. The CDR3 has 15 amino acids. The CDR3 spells CASSFGTAAGNTIYF. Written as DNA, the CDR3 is TGTGCCAGCAGCTTCGGGACAGCCGCTGGAAACACCATATATTTT.

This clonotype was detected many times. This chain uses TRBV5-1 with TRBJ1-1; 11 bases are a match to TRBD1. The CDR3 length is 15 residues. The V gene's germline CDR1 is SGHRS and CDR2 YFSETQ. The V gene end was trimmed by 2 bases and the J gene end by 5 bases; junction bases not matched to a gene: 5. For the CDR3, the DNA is TGCGCCAGCAGCTTTGGGACAGGGGGAGAGACTGAAGCTTTCTTT. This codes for CASSFGTGGETEAFF.

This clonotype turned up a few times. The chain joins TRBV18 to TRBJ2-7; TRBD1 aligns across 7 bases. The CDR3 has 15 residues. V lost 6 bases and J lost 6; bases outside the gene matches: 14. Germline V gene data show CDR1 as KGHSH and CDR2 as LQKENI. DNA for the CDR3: TGTGCCAGCTCTCCTTCCAGGGGGAATTTCGGCGAGCAGTACTTC. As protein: CASSPSRGNFGEQYF.

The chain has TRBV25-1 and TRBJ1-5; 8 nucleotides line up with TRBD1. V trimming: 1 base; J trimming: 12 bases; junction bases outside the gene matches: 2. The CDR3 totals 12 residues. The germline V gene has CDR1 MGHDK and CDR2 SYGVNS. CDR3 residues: CASSEWTGCQHF. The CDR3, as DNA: TGTGCCAGCAGTGAATGGACAGGGTGCCAGCATTTT.

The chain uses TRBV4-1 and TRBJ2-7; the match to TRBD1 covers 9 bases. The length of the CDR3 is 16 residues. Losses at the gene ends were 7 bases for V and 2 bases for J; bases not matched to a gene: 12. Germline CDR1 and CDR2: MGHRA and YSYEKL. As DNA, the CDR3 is TGCGCCAGCAACCTATTACCGGGACAGGGCACCTACGAGCAGTACTTC. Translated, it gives CASNLLPGQGTYEQYF.

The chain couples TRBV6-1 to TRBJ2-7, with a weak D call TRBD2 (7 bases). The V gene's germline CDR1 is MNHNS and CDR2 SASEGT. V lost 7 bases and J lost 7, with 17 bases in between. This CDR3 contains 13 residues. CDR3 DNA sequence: TGTGCCAGCACCCCCGGGGGGCCGAGGGAGCAGTACTTC. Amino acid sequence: CASTPGGPREQYF.

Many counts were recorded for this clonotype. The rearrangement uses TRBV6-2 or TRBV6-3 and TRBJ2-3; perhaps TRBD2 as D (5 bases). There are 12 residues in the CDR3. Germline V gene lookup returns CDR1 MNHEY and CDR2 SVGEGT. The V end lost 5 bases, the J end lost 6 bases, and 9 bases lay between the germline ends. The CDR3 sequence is CASSPSRDTQYF. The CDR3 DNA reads TGTGCCAGCAGTCCTAGCCGGGATACGCAGTATTTT.

In DNA, the CDR3 is TGTGCCAGCAGCTTATATACCGCAAGCGGGGAGACCCAGTACTTC. It specifies CASSLYTASGETQYF. The rearrangement links TRBV7-2 to TRBJ2-5; a possible D gene is TRBD2 (6 bases). The V and J ends lost 2 bases and 5 bases respectively, with 15 bases between them. The CDR3 loop spans 15 amino acids. CDR1 and CDR2 from the germline V gene are SGHTA and FQGNSA.

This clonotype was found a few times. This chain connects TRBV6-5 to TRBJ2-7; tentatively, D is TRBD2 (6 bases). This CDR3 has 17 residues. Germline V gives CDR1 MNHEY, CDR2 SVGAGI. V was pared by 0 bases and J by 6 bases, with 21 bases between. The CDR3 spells CASSYSAYGSGDSEQYF. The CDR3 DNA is TGTGCCAGCAGTTACTCGGCCTATGGATCGGGGGATAGCGAGCAGTACTTC.

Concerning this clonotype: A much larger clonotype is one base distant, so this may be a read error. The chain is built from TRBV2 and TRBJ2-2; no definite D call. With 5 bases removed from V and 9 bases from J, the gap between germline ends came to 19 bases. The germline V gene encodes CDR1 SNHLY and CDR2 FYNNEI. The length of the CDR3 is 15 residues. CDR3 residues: CASSRIVNKARELFF. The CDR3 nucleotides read TGTGCCAGCAGTCGTATAGTAAATAAAGCCCGGGAGCTGTTTTTT.

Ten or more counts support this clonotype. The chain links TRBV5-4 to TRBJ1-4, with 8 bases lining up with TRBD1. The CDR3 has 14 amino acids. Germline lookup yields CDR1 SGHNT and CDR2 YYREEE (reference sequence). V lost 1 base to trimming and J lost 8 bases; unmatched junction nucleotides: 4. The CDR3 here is CASSLQGAAEKLFF. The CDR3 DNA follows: TGTGCCAGCAGCTTGCAGGGGGCGGCGGAAAAACTGTTTTTT. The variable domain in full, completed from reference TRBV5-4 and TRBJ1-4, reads ETGVTQSPTHLIKTRGQQVTLRCSSQSGHNTVSWYQQALGQGPQFIFQYYREEENGRGNFPPRFSGLQFPNYSSELNVNALELDDSALYLCASSLQGAAEKLFFGSGTQLSVL.

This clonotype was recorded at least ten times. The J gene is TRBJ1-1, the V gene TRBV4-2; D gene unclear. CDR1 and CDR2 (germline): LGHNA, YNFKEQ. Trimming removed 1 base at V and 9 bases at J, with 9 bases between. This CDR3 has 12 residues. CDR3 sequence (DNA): TGTGCCAGCAGCCAAGGGAAGTTTAAAGCTTTCTTT. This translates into CASSQGKFKAFF.

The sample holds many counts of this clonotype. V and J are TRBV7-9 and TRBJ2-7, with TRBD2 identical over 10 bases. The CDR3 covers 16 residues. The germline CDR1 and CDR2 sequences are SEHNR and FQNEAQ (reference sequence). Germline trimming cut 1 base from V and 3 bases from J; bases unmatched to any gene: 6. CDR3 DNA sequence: TGTGCCAGCAGCTTAGATCTAGCGGGGGACCTCTACGAGCAGTACTTC. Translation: CASSLDLAGDLYEQYF.

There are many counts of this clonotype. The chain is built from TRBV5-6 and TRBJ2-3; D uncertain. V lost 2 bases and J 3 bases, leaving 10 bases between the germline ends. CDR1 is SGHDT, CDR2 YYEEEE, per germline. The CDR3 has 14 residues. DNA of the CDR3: TGTGCCAGCAGCTTAGTCGGGTCGACAGATACGCAGTATTTT. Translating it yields CASSLVGSTDTQYF.

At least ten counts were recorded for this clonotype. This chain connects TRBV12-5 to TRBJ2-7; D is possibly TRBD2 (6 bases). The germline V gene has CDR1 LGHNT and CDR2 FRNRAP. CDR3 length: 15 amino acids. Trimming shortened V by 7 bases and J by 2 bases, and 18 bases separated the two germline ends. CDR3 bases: TGTGCTAGTGCCACAGCTCCGGGACTCCCCTACGAGCAGTACTTC. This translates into CASATAPGLPYEQYF.